This TCR beta chain was identified in a study of blood T cell repertoires in COVID-19. About the study: Italy, Spain and the United States were the sources of the convalescent and acute COVID-19 samples. PBMCs, B-cell-depleted T cells, or T cells were the source of the cDNA or gDNA that made up the material.

The length of the CDR3 is 13 residues. V was pared by 3 bases and J by 2 bases, with 7 bases between. As originally analysed: The authors estimated nucleated cell counts from reference gene primer amplification. Method: immunoSEQ multiplex PCR; TCRdb's copy keeps in-frame clones and lacks some. The V and J calls and the clone size are those of that table, but D and trimming were determined from the DNA. The repertoire consists of fewer than 350,000 clones, with 86% occurring once and the leading ten covering approximately 10%. The clonotype was recovered from a man aged 40-49 years with active or convalescent COVID-19. Sequenced material: peripheral blood. V gene TRBV12-3 or TRBV12-4 combines with J gene TRBJ1-2; D uncertain. The CDR3 here is CASSLGPNYGYTF. Written as DNA, the CDR3 is TGTGCCAGCAGTTTGGGCCCGAACTATGGCTACACCTTC.